This T cell receptor beta chain was identified in a study of T cell changes during pregnancy in multiple sclerosis. Assay used: immunoSEQ multiplex PCR; TCRdb lists only in-frame clones, some missing. The sample has about 40,000 clones, 90% seen once. The CDR3 has 20 amino acids. V shed 4 bases and J shed 4 bases, with 26 bases lying between them. Germline V lookup: CDR1 SNHLY, CDR2 FYNNEI. This receptor was obtained from a female donor with multiple sclerosis, enrolled in a pregnancy study. The sequencing here drew on CD4+ T cells from peripheral blood mononuclear cells, taken in the third trimester of pregnancy. The chain employs TRBV2 and TRBJ2-6; D is perhaps TRBD2 (6 bases). The CDR3 DNA reads as TGTGCCAGCAGTGGTGGTAGGGGAGGAACAGAGACGGGGGGGGCCAACGTCCTGACTTTC. Its protein is CASSGGRGGTETGGANVLTF.